This T cell receptor (beta chain) emerged from a study of beta chain features in type 1 diabetes (dated by TCRdb to 2016 to 2019). About the study as a whole: Patients and healthy donors did not differ in mean age, gender distribution, total cell number or subset yield. Across all samples, roughly 110,000,000 sorted cells were examined, and cell number per subset correlated strongly with RNA yield. In the study, TCRB repertoires of sorted circulating CD4+ T cell subsets from recently diagnosed type 1 diabetes patients were compared with those of matched healthy donors. Regulatory and stem cell-like memory subsets were obtained from only 8 patients and roughly eight healthy donors, while naive and central memory subsets were obtained from all 30 or so donors.

Each donor gave one peripheral blood draw, averaging approximately 110 mL, which was collected into heparinised tubes. A BD FACSAria II was used to sort naive, central memory, regulatory and stem cell-like memory CD4+ T cells with a panel that included CD45RO, CCR7, CD25, CD127, CD95 and CD27. All sorted populations exceeded 95% purity. PBMCs were isolated right away by Lymphoprep density gradient centrifugation and were stained directly, without culture. To minimize batch effects, samples were stained and sorted in pairs, one healthy donor with one patient per experiment. Worth noting for this clone: No cognate antigen has been identified for it. No qualities accompany the bases; no much larger clone lies one base away.

The entire amount of isolated RNA was reverse transcribed using the High Capacity cDNA Reverse Transcription Kit, so the sequenced TCRB transcripts were expressed ones. Naive, central memory and regulatory T cell samples underwent deep immunoSEQ sequencing, averaging about 3.57 million total reads per sample. Sorted cells were lysed in RLT buffer, and RNA was extracted using DNase-treated RNeasy Micro or Mini kits according to cell number. To prevent cross-contamination, each cell subset was processed individually, whereas patient and healthy donor samples were processed jointly. Using the immunoSEQ multiplex PCR, TCRB sequences were amplified from cDNA into 87-bp fragments spanning the CDR3 region. Sequencing of the amplicons was done on the Illumina HiSeq platform. In the authors' own workflow: PCR bias was computationally corrected using synthetic template baselines, reads within Hamming distance 2 were collapsed, and singletons that could not be merged were discarded. Reads were aligned against IMGT to assign V, D and J genes, CDR3 length and insertions or deletions at six rearrangement sites. Within each subset, clonotype counts were normalized to the number of sorted cells before true diversity and Gini coefficients were calculated with the tcR R package. The overlap coefficient, calculated on TCRB nucleotide sequences, was used to quantify repertoire sharing. Out-of-frame TCRB sequences from naive cells were analyzed as a proxy for the pre-selection repertoire. TCRdb took this table from immuneACCESS and kept in-frame rearrangements with V and J called. Such tables lack part of the clones; where checked against another copy, unresolved V genes explain under half of the gap, and the rest is unexplained. From that table come the V and J calls and clone size; the DNA was used to work out D and trimming. The table for this sample lists hundreds of thousands of clones; 11% of them were counted only once. About 0.018% of the sample is taken by the ten largest.

Broad study findings and their caveats: At VDJ recombination sites, type 1 diabetes patients had fewer insertions and more deleted nucleotides, which implies abnormalities in thymic rearrangement. Only small numbers of individuals were included in the HLA sub-analyses, which left unresolved whether HLA type had any influence on TCRB rearrangement. Naive, central memory and regulatory TCRB repertoires appeared to be more alike among patients than among healthy donors. Because cDNA was sequenced instead of genomic DNA, highly expressing activated cells could be over-represented, though the groups showed no difference in activation or CD3 levels. Shorter templates might be favored by PCR, yet because patient and control samples were amplified and corrected together, any such skew would affect both groups equally. In all four CD4+ subsets, TCRB CDR3 length was moderately but significantly shorter in type 1 diabetes patients.

Counted from cysteine to phenylalanine, this CDR3 has 15 amino acids. Solely the CDR3 DNA is kept, with 45 bases framed from the first base. In the germline V gene, CDR1 corresponds to SGHTA and CDR2 to FQGTGA. From V the trimming removes 0 bases and from J it removes 5 bases, while the gene matches leave 3 bases of the junction unaccounted for. The source is a young man with type 1 diabetes. The chain is assembled from TRBV7-3 and TRBJ1-4, with 7 bases matching TRBD1. The specimen sequenced was naive CD4+ T cells from blood. The cell subset or site label corresponds to: true naive CD4+ T cells. The DNA reads as follows: TGTGCCAGCAGCTTAACGGGACAGAAGAATGAAAAACTGTTTTTT. Its coded protein is CASSLTGQKNEKLFF.